The 18 T cell receptor beta chains listed next were all sequenced from one sample in a study of cytomegalovirus exposure and HLA in healthy donors. 60 Vbeta and 13 Jbeta primers were used in PCR. Only in-frame clones appear in the TCRdb table, and some are missing; sequencing was by immunoSEQ multiplex PCR. This table holds about 120,000 clones, over 65% found once. Sequenced input: PBMCs. The origin of the receptors is a man younger than 35 in good health and CMV-seropositive.

The chain joins TRBV19 to TRBJ1-5, with 8 bases lining up with TRBD1. With 3 bases clipped from V and 0 bases from J, the junction kept 4 bases outside the gene matches. This CDR3 contains 16 residues. The germline CDR1 and CDR2 sequences are LNHDA and SQIVND (reference sequence). The CDR3: CASSIQGASSNQPQHF. For the CDR3, the DNA is TGTGCCAGTAGTATCCAGGGGGCGAGTAGCAATCAGCCCCAGCATTTT.

The rearrangement joins TRBV10-2 to TRBJ2-7; D might be TRBD2 (7 bases). The V gene lost 1 base and the J gene lost 7 bases, with 14 bases spanning the gap. CDR1 and CDR2 (germline): WSHSY, SAAADI. The CDR3 runs to 14 residues. CDR3 region: CASSEWGGNGEQYF. The CDR3 nucleotides read TGCGCCAGCAGTGAGTGGGGGGGCAATGGGGAGCAGTACTTC.

This chain joins TRBV2 and TRBJ1-2, with 7 bases identical to TRBD1. This CDR3 has 14 amino acids. With V trimmed by 6 bases and J by 4 bases, 8 bases remained unmatched. Germline V CDR1 and CDR2: SNHLY, FYNNEI. As DNA, the CDR3 is TGTGCCAGCAGAGCGACAGGGACCTTCTATGGCTACACCTTC. This codes for CASRATGTFYGYTF.

The J gene is TRBJ1-5, the V gene TRBV6-1; D not certain. The CDR3 is 15 residues long. Germline loops: CDR1 MNHNS, CDR2 SASEGT. V was shortened by 1 base and J by 4 bases, with 11 bases between the two germline ends. The CDR3 sequence is CASSEVPAANQPQHF. CDR3 bases: TGTGCCAGCAGTGAAGTTCCGGCAGCGAATCAGCCCCAGCATTTT.

The CDR3 here is CASSITGKANTEAFF. The CDR3 bases are TGTGCCAGTAGTATAACAGGGAAAGCGAACACTGAAGCTTTCTTT. The chain recombines TRBV19 with TRBJ1-1, with D possibly matching TRBD1 (6 bases). Germline CDR1 and CDR2: LNHDA and SQIVND (reference sequence). The V gene lost 2 bases and the J gene lost 1 base, with 11 bases spanning the gap. There are 15 residues in the CDR3. Combining the CDR3 with reference TRBV19 and TRBJ1-1 gives the whole variable domain DGGITQSPKYLFRKEGQNVTLSCEQNLNHDAMYWYRQDPGQGLRLIYYSQIVNDFQKGDIAEGYSVSREKKESFPLTVTSAQKNPTAFYLCASSITGKANTEAFFGQGTRLTVV.

The rearrangement joins TRBV4-1 to TRBJ1-1, with D possibly being TRBD1 (6 bases). The CDR3 contains 13 residues. Trimming left V 3 bases short and J 4 bases short, with 9 bases between. The V gene's germline CDR1 is MGHRA and CDR2 YSYEKL. CDR3 in amino acids: CASSQQGITEAFF. CDR3 DNA: TGCGCCAGCAGCCAGCAGGGGATCACTGAAGCTTTCTTT.

The rearrangement joins TRBV7-9 to TRBJ2-7, with D unclear. The length of the CDR3 is 14 residues. CDR1 and CDR2 (germline): SEHNR, FQNEAQ (reference sequence). The germline V and J ends were trimmed by 2 bases and 4 bases, with 12 bases remaining between them. The chain's CDR3 is CASSLPPRTYEQYF. Written as DNA, the CDR3 is TGTGCCAGCAGCTTACCTCCTCGCACTTACGAGCAGTACTTC.

This clone has just one count. The chain combines TRBV27 with TRBJ1-2; D possibly corresponds to TRBD1 (6 bases). The germline V and J ends were trimmed by 4 bases and 4 bases, with 16 bases remaining between them. Per germline, CDR1 MNHEY and CDR2 SMNVEV (reference sequence). This CDR3 contains 15 residues. The CDR3 sequence: CASSSQGGGAYGYTF. As DNA, the CDR3 is TGTGCCAGCAGTTCCCAAGGGGGGGGAGCCTATGGCTACACCTTC.

The V and J genes are TRBV5-8 and TRBJ1-3; D call uncertain. Trimming pared 1 base from V and 0 bases from J, leaving 8 bases between. The CDR3 contains 15 residues. Germline values: CDR1 SGHTS, CDR2 YDEGEE. The CDR3 region has the DNA TGTGCCAGCAGCTTGAGAGGGAGCTCTGGAAACACCATATATTTT. Translating it yields CASSLRGSSGNTIYF.

This clone was seen once. The chain has TRBV5-5 and TRBJ2-1; the D is unclear. The V end was cut by 2 bases, the J end by 10 bases, with 13 bases between. The germline CDR1 and CDR2 sequences are SGHKS and YYEKEE (reference sequence). The CDR3 loop spans 13 amino acids. This CDR3 is CASSLMRRQEQFF. The CDR3 DNA reads TGTGCCAGCAGCTTAATGCGCCGACAAGAGCAGTTCTTC.

This chain joins TRBV19 and TRBJ2-1, with D possibly TRBD1 on 6 matching bases. V dropped 0 bases and J dropped 4 bases, with 7 bases sitting between them. In germline, CDR1 is LNHDA, CDR2 SQIVND (reference sequence). The CDR3 is made up of 14 amino acids. CDR3 region: CASSIEDRYNEQFF. The CDR3, as DNA: TGTGCCAGTAGTATAGAGGACAGATACAATGAGCAGTTCTTC.

The chain combines TRBV9 with TRBJ1-1, with D possibly matching TRBD1 (5 bases). The germline V gene encodes CDR1 SGDLS and CDR2 YYNGEE. This CDR3 is 13 amino acids long. Trimming cost V 4 bases and J 7 bases, with 14 bases left between them. DNA for the CDR3: TGTGCCAGCAGCCCTCCCGGGGGGAATGAAGCTTTCTTT. Translation: CASSPPGGNEAFF. Full variable domain (remainder filled in from reference TRBV9 and TRBJ1-1): DSGVTQTPKHLITATGQRVTLRCSPRSGDLSVYWYQQSLDQGLQFLIQYYNGEERAKGNILERFSAQQFPDLHSELNLSSLELGDSALYFCASSPPGGNEAFFGQGTRLTVV.

This clone was recorded a few times. The chain is built from TRBV2 and TRBJ1-1; weak D call: TRBD1 (6 bases). V dropped 3 bases and J dropped 2 bases, with 10 bases sitting between them. The CDR3 is 14 residues long. Germline lookup yields CDR1 SNHLY and CDR2 FYNNEI. CDR3 sequence: CASSDGQFNTEAFF. CDR3 DNA sequence: TGTGCCAGCAGTGATGGACAGTTTAACACTGAAGCTTTCTTT.

This chain uses TRBV30 with TRBJ2-1; unclear D gene. V was cut by 0 bases and J by 8 bases, with 8 bases left in between. The CDR3 sequence is 12 residues long. CDR1 and CDR2 from the germline V gene are GTSNPN and SVGIG (reference sequence). The CDR3 DNA is TGTGCCTGGAGTGTAATGAGAGATGAGCAGTTCTTC. Amino acids: CAWSVMRDEQFF.

J is TRBJ2-5 and V is TRBV2, with a possible D match to TRBD2 (5 bases). The CDR3 is 14 residues long. Trimming stripped 1 base from V and 2 bases from J, with 8 bases between. CDR1 is SNHLY and CDR2 is FYNNEI in the germline V gene. The CDR3 DNA follows: TGTGCCAGCAGTGAAGTAGGACTTCAAGAGACCCAGTACTTC. Its translation: CASSEVGLQETQYF.

The chain's CDR3 is CAWSGAGHSGNTIYF. The CDR3, as DNA: TGTGCCTGGAGTGGAGCAGGGCACTCTGGAAACACCATATATTTT. V and J are TRBV30 and TRBJ1-3; weak D call: TRBD1 (5 bases). Germline values: CDR1 GTSNPN, CDR2 SVGIG (reference sequence). Trimming cost V 1 base and J 0 bases, with 10 bases left between them. The CDR3 contains 15 residues.

The chain has TRBV5-1 and TRBJ2-7; 9 nucleotides agree with TRBD1. J lost 4 bases, V lost 3 bases, and 8 bases had no gene match. The length of the CDR3 is 15 residues. Germline-derived CDR1 and CDR2 are SGHRS and YFSETQ. The CDR3 region is CASSSPGQGFYEQYF. In nucleotides, the CDR3 is TGCGCCAGCAGCTCTCCGGGACAGGGTTTTTACGAGCAGTACTTC.

This clone was seen a handful of times. The rearrangement uses TRBV6-5 and TRBJ1-4; TRBD1 agrees at 7 bases. CDR3 size: 12 residues. Germline values: CDR1 MNHEY, CDR2 SVGAGI. V shed 6 bases, J shed 8 bases, and the junction held 3 bases outside the gene matches. For the CDR3, the DNA is TGTGCCAGCAGGACGACAGGGGAAAAACTGTTTTTT. This sequence encodes CASRTTGEKLFF.